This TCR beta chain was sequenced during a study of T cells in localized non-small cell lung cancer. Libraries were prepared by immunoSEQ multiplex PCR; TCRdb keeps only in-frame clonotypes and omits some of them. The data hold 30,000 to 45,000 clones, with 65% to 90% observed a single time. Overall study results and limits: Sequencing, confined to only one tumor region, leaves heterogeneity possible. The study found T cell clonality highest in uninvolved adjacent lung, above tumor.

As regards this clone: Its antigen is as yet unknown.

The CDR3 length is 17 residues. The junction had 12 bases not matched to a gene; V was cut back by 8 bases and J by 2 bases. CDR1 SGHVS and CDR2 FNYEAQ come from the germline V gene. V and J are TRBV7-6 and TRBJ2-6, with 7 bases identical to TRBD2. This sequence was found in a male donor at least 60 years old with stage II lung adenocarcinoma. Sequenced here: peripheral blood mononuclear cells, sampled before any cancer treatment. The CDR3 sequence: CASGGGGTLTGANVLTF. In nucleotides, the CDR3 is TGTGCCAGCGGTGGGGGAGGGACCCTTACTGGGGCCAACGTCCTGACTTTC.